This T cell receptor beta chain stems from a study of response to subunit inactivated influenza vaccine (dated by TCRdb to the late 2010s). Looking at the study overall: To follow how T cells responded to a trivalent subunit inactivated influenza vaccine, the researchers relied on deep quantitative profiling of the T cell receptor repertoire. General study outcomes and caveats: According to the authors, only a limited number of new T cells may be recruited by each seasonal influenza vaccination.

Receptor amplification or capture employed RT-PCR. Instrument used: Illumina HiSeq 2500. TCRdb trimmed public reads at Q25 via fastp, called clones via MiXCR and kept in-frame beta chains. Every distinct CDR3 protein forms one entry, paired with its most common genes and DNA. Recorded for this sample are approximately 480,000 distinct CDR3 sequences; approximately 11% of them occurred a single time. The ten most abundant clones make up about an eighth of the sample. The sample's time point label, decoded: 45 days after influenza vaccine administration. Concerning this clonotype itself: Its cognate antigen has yet to be identified. No qualities accompany the bases; no much larger clone lies one base away.

According to the germline V gene, CDR1 reads ENHRY and CDR2 reads SYGVKD. The CDR3 runs 15 amino acids, cysteine and phenylalanine included. Only the CDR3 region is kept as DNA, spanning 45 bases read in frame from base 1. V is pared back by 10 bases and J by 5 bases, with 20 bases lying between the germline termini. Source: PBMCs from blood, taken 35 to 45 days after vaccination. The sequence joins TRBV10-3 to TRBJ2-2; the D gene cannot be resolved reliably. This TCR was recovered from a man over 45 who received an inactivated influenza vaccine. Donor details come from another sample of the same person, matched by shared clones. The CDR3 has the sequence CATTPLTGETGELFF. The nucleotide sequence reads as follows: TGTGCCACGACGCCCCTCACGGGTGAAACCGGGGAGCTGTTTTTT.